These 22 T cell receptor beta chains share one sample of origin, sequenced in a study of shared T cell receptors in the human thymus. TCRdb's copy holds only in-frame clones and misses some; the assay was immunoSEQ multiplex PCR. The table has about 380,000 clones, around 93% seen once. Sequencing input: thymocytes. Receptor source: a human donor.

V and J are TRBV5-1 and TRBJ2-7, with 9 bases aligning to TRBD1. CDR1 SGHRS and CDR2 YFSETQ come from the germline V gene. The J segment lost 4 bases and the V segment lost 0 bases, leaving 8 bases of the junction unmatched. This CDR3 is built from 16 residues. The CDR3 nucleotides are TGCGCCAGCAGCTTGGGTCGAGACAGGGGGACTTACGAGCAGTACTTC. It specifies CASSLGRDRGTYEQYF.

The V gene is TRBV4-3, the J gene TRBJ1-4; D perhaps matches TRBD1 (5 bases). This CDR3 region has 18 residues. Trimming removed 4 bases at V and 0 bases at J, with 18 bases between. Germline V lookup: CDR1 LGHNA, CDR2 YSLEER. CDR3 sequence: CASSPDGGDHATNEKLFF. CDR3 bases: TGCGCCAGCAGCCCAGATGGTGGGGACCACGCAACTAATGAAAAACTGTTTTTT.

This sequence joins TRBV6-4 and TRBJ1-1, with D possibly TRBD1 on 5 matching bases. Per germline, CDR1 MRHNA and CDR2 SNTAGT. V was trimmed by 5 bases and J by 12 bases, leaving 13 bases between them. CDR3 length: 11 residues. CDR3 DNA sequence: TGTGCCAGCAGTACCGGGACTCGAACTTTCTTT. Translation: CASSTGTRTFF.

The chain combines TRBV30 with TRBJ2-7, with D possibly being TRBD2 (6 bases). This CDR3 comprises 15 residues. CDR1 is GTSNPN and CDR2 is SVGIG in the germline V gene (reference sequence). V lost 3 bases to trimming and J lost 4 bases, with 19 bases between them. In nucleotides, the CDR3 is TGTGCCTGGAGCAAGGGAGGTCTCCCCTTGTACGAGCAGTACTTC. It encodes CAWSKGGLPLYEQYF.

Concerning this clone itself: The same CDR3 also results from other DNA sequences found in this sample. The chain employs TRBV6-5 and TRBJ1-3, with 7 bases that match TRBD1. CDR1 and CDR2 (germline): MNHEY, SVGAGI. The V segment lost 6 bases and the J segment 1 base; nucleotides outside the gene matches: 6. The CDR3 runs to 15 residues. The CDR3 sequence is CASSSGQRSGNTIYF. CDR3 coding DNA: TGTGCCAGCAGCTCGGGACAGAGGTCTGGAAACACCATATATTTT.

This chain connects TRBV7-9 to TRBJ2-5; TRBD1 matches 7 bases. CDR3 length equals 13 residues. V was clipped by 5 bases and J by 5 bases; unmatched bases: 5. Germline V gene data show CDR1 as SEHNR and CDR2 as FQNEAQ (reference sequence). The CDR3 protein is CASSHDRVETQYF. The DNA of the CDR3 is TGTGCCAGCAGCCACGACAGGGTCGAGACCCAGTACTTC.

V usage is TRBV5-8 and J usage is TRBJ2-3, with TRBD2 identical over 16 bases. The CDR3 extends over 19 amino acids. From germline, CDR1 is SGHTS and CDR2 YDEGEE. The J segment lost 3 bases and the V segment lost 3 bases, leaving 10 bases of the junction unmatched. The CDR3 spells CASSWGTGTSGRETDTQYF. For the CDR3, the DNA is TGTGCCAGCAGCTGGGGGACCGGGACTAGCGGGAGGGAGACAGATACGCAGTATTTT.

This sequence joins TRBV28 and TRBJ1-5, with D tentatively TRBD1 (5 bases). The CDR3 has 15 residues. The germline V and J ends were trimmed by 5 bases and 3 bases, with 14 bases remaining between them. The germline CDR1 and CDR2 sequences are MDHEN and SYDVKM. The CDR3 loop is CASSASGRLNQPQHF. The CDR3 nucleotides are TGTGCCAGCAGTGCCTCGGGACGGCTCAATCAGCCCCAGCATTTT. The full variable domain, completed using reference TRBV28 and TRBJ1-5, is DVKVTQSSRYLVKRTGEKVFLECVQDMDHENMFWYRQDPGLGLRLIYFSYDVKMKEKGDIPEGYSVSREKKERFSLILESASTNQTSMYLCASSASGRLNQPQHFGDGTRLSIL.

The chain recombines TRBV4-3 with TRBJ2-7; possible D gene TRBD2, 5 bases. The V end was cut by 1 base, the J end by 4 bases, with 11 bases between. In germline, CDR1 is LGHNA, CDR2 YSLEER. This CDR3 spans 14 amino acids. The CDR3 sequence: CASSQGGSRYEQYF. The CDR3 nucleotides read TGCGCCAGCAGCCAAGGAGGGTCTCGATACGAGCAGTACTTC.

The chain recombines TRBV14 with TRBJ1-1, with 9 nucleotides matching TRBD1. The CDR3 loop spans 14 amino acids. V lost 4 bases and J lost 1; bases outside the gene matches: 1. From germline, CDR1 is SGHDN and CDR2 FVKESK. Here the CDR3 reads CASSPGQGNTEAFF. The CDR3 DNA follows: TGTGCCAGCAGCCCGGGACAGGGGAACACTGAAGCTTTCTTT.

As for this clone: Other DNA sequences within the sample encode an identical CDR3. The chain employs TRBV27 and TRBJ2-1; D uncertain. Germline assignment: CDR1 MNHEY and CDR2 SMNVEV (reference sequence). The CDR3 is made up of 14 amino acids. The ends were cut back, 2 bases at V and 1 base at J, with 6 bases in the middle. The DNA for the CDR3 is TGTGCCAGCAGTTTAAGTGGGTCCTACAATGAGCAGTTCTTC. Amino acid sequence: CASSLSGSYNEQFF.

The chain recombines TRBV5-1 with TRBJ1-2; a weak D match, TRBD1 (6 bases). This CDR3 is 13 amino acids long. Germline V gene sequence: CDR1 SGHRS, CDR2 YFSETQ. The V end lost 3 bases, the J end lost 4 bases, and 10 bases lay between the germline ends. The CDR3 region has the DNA TGCGCCAGCAGCTCTGGGGGCGGCTATGGCTACACCTTC. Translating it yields CASSSGGGYGYTF.

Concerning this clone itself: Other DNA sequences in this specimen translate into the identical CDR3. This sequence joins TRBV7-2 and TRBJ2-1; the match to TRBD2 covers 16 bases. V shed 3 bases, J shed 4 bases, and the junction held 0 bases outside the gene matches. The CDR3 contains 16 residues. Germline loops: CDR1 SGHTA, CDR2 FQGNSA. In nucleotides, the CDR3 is TGTGCCAGCAGCTTGGGACTAGCGGGAGGGTACAATGAGCAGTTCTTC. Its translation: CASSLGLAGGYNEQFF.

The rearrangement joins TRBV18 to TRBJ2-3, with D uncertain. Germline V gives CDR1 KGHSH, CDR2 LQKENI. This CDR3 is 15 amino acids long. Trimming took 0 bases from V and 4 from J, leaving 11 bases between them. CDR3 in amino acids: CASSPPRSWADTQYF. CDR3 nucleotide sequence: TGTGCCAGCTCACCACCTCGATCCTGGGCAGATACGCAGTATTTT.

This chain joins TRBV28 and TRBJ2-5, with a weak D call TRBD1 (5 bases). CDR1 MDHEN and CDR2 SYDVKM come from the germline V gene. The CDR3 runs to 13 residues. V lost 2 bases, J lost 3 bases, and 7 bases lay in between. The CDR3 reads CASSLTGEETQYF. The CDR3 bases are TGTGCCAGCAGTTTAACAGGAGAAGAGACCCAGTACTTC.

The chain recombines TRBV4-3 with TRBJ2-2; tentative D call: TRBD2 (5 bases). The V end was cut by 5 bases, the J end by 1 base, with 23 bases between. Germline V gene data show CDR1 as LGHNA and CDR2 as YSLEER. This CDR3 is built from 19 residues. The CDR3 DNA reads TGCGCCAGCAGCAAACACCTCTCTAGGCGGGCACAGAACACCGGGGAGCTGTTTTTT. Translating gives CASSKHLSRRAQNTGELFF.

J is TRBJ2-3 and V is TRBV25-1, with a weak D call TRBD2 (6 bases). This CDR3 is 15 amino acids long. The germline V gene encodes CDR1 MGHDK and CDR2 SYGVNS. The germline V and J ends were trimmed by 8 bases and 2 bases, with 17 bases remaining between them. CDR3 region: CASHPPGLITDTQYF. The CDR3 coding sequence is TGTGCCAGCCACCCTCCGGGACTGATCACAGATACGCAGTATTTT.

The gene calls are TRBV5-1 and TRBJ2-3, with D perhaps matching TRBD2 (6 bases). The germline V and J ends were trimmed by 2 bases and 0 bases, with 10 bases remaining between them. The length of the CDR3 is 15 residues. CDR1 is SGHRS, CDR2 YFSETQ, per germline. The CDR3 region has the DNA TGCGCCAGCAGCTTCTCGGGGGTTAGCACAGATACGCAGTATTTT. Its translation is CASSFSGVSTDTQYF.

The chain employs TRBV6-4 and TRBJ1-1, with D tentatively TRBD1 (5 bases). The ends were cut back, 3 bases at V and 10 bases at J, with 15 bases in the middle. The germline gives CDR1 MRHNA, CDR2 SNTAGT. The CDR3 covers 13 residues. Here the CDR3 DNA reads TGTGCCAGCAGTGATAGGTTGGGGGGAACAGCTTTCTTT. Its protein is CASSDRLGGTAFF.

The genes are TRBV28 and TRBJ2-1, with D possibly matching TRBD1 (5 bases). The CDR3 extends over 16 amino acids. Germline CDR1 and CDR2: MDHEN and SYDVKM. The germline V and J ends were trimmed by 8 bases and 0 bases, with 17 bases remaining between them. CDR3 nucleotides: TGTGCCAGCTGGGCGGTGACGGACACCTCCTACAATGAGCAGTTCTTC. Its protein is CASWAVTDTSYNEQFF. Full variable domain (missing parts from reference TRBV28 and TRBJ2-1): DVKVTQSSRYLVKRTGEKVFLECVQDMDHENMFWYRQDPGLGLRLIYFSYDVKMKEKGDIPEGYSVSREKKERFSLILESASTNQTSMYLCASWAVTDTSYNEQFFGPGTRLTVL.

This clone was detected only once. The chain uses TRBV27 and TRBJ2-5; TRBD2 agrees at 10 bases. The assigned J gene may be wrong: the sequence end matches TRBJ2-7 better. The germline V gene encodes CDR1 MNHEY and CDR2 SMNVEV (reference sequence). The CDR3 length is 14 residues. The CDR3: CASRLAGGPYEQYF. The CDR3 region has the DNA TGTGCCAGCAGATTAGCGGGAGGCCCCTACGAGCAGTACTTC.

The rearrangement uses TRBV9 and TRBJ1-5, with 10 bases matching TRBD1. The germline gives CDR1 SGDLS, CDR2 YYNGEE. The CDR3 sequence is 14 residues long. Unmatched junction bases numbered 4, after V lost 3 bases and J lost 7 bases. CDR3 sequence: CASSGTGGRQPQHF. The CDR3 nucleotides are TGTGCCAGCAGCGGGACAGGGGGTCGACAGCCCCAGCATTTT.